Following are 26 T cell receptor beta chains from one sample sequenced in a study of identical twins. MiXCR, run by TCRdb on the 5' RACE reads, gives a single entry per CDR3 protein. The table lists about 890,000 distinct CDR3 sequences, 9% to 15% of them singletons. The sample was also linked to a second study, of yellow fever vaccine responses in identical twins.

The sample consisted of PBMCs. The receptors here all came from a woman aged 18 to 35 in good health.

The rearrangement uses TRBV12-3 or TRBV12-4 and TRBJ1-3; D uncertain. Trimming cost V 4 bases and J 0 bases, with 10 bases left between them. This CDR3 comprises 15 residues. The CDR3 nucleotides are TGTGCCAGCAGTTACGTGGGCAACTCTGGAAACACCATATATTTT. Encoded protein: CASSYVGNSGNTIYF.

This sequence joins TRBV28 and TRBJ1-4; 10 nucleotides match TRBD1. The junction had 8 bases not matched to a gene; V was cut back by 5 bases and J by 8 bases. The CDR3 consists of 15 residues. CDR1 is MDHEN, CDR2 SYDVKM, per germline. The CDR3 protein is CASSPLGTGDEKLFF. The DNA of the CDR3 is TGTGCCAGCAGTCCCCTCGGGACAGGGGACGAAAAACTGTTTTTT.

This clonotype turned up a few times. The chain employs TRBV24-1 and TRBJ2-7; weak D call: TRBD1 (6 bases). In germline, CDR1 is KGHDR, CDR2 SFDVKD. V was clipped by 2 bases and J by 3 bases, with 7 bases between them. The CDR3 spans 13 residues. The CDR3 reads CATSDSDSYEQYF. The CDR3 region has the DNA TGTGCCACCAGTGATTCGGACAGCTACGAGCAGTACTTC.

The V and J genes are TRBV11-2 and TRBJ2-7; D may be TRBD1 or TRBD2 (6 bases each). Germline V gene lookup returns CDR1 SGHAT and CDR2 FQNNGV. There are 13 residues in the CDR3. V lost 6 bases to trimming and J lost 4 bases, with 13 bases between them. The CDR3 nucleotides are TGTGCCAGCAGTCGGGGGCTAGTTTACGAGCAGTACGTC. This sequence encodes CASSRGLVYEQYV.

This clonotype appeared a few times. The rearrangement uses TRBV15 and TRBJ2-1; D is tentatively TRBD1 or TRBD2 (6 bases each). The CDR3 contains 16 residues. V was trimmed by 2 bases and J by 4 bases, leaving 15 bases between them. Per germline, CDR1 LNHNV and CDR2 YYDKDF (reference sequence). The CDR3 DNA reads as TGTGCCACCAGCAGAAGTTTGGGGGGCCTTTACAATGAGCAGTTCTTC. It codes for CATSRSLGGLYNEQFF. The full variable domain, its missing parts supplied by reference TRBV15 and TRBJ2-1, is DAMVIQNPRYQVTQFGKPVTLSCSQTLNHNVMYWYQQKSSQAPKLLFHYYDKDFNNEADTPDNFQSRRPNTSFCFLDIRSPGLGDTAMYLCATSRSLGGLYNEQFFGPGTRLTVL.

The chain combines TRBV6-2 or TRBV6-3 with TRBJ1-2; perhaps TRBD1 as D (5 bases). With 6 bases removed from V and 0 bases from J, the gap between germline ends came to 29 bases. This CDR3 contains 20 residues. CDR1 and CDR2 (germline): MNHEY, SVGEGT. Here the CDR3 DNA reads TGTGCCAGCAGCTCGTGGAGGTATAGAGGGACGGAAGAAACTAACTATGGCTACACCTTC. Its protein product is CASSSWRYRGTEETNYGYTF.

The sample holds a few counts of this clonotype. This chain links TRBV4-1 with TRBJ1-2, with D perhaps TRBD1 (6 bases). The CDR3 is made up of 16 amino acids. CDR1 is MGHRA and CDR2 is YSYEKL in the germline V gene. V lost 0 bases, J lost 0 bases, and 11 bases lay in between. This CDR3 reads CASSQDGGGTNYGYTF. CDR3 DNA: TGCGCCAGCAGCCAAGATGGCGGGGGCACTAACTATGGCTACACCTTC.

The chain's CDR3 is CAIRRSGGFTDTQYF. As DNA, the CDR3 is TGTGCCATCAGGAGAAGCGGGGGGTTCACAGATACGCAGTATTTT. The chain carries TRBV10-3 and TRBJ2-3, with TRBD2 matching over 9 bases. V shed 6 bases and J 2 bases; nucleotides not matched to a gene: 6. The CDR3 loop spans 15 amino acids. Germline V gene data show CDR1 as ENHRY and CDR2 as SYGVKD.

This clonotype showed up just a few times. The genes are TRBV5-1 and TRBJ2-7; possible D gene TRBD2, 5 bases. CDR1 is SGHRS and CDR2 is YFSETQ in the germline V gene. The ends were cut back, 3 bases at V and 9 bases at J, with 16 bases in the middle. The CDR3 contains 13 residues. CDR3 nucleotide sequence: TGCGCCAGCAGCTCACGAATTAGCAGCGGGCAGTACTTC. Translating gives CASSSRISSGQYF.

This clonotype was counted many times. The rearrangement uses TRBV28 and TRBJ2-1; 9 positions match TRBD2. Looked up from germline, CDR1 is MDHEN and CDR2 is SYDVKM. The V segment lost 7 bases and the J segment 4 bases; nucleotides outside the gene matches: 11. This CDR3 has 16 amino acids. The CDR3 bases are TGTGCCAGCACTCCCTTGGGGCTAGCGGGGTACAATGAGCAGTTCTTC. Protein product: CASTPLGLAGYNEQFF.

This clonotype was detected only a few times. CDR3 region: CSARPRDNTDTQYF. DNA for the CDR3: TGCAGTGCTAGGCCCCGGGACAACACAGATACGCAGTATTTT. This chain connects TRBV20-1 to TRBJ2-3, with D possibly being TRBD1 (6 bases). This CDR3 comprises 14 residues. Germline-derived CDR1 and CDR2 are DFQATT and SNEGSKA (reference sequence). V shed 3 bases and J shed 2 bases, with 12 bases lying between them.

This clonotype was seen only a few times. This rearrangement joins TRBV6-1 to TRBJ2-1, with a tentative D call TRBD1 (5 bases). V lost 2 bases and J lost 9, with 14 bases in between. Germline V gene sequence: CDR1 MNHNS, CDR2 SASEGT. The CDR3 runs to 14 residues. The CDR3 reads CASSELRPGFEQFF. Here the CDR3 DNA reads TGTGCCAGCAGTGAATTACGACCAGGGTTTGAGCAGTTCTTC.

The gene calls are TRBV20-1 and TRBJ2-7; TRBD2 aligns across 11 bases. V was clipped by 5 bases and J by 5 bases; unmatched bases: 11. Germline lookup yields CDR1 DFQATT and CDR2 SNEGSKA (reference sequence). This CDR3 spans 15 amino acids. As DNA, the CDR3 is TGCAGTGCTTTACAAGGTAGCGGGAGGGTCAACGAGCAGTACTTC. Protein: CSALQGSGRVNEQYF.

This clonotype was found many times. The chain joins TRBV10-3 to TRBJ2-3; the D gene is possibly TRBD1 (5 bases). Germline CDR1 ENHRY, CDR2 SYGVKD. The V and J ends lost 2 bases and 1 base respectively, with 7 bases between them. The CDR3 has 14 residues. In DNA form, the CDR3 reads TGTGCCATCAGTGAGACACAGGGCACAGATACGCAGTATTTT. It is translated as CAISETQGTDTQYF.

This clonotype was counted only a few times. The chain carries TRBV27 and TRBJ2-5; D is possibly TRBD1 (5 bases). Per germline, CDR1 MNHEY and CDR2 SMNVEV (reference sequence). Trimming shortened V by 0 bases and J by 3 bases, and 8 bases separated the two germline ends. The CDR3 covers 14 residues. The CDR3 DNA is TGTGCCAGCAGTTTATCCGCGACAGAAGAGACCCAGTACTTC. This codes for CASSLSATEETQYF.

CDR3 sequence (DNA): TGCAGTGCTATAGGGACAGGGAGAGAGACCCAGTACTTC. It is translated as CSAIGTGRETQYF. The rearrangement joins TRBV20-1 to TRBJ2-5; 9 bases align to TRBD1. The CDR3 is 13 residues long. Germline assignment: CDR1 DFQATT and CDR2 SNEGSKA (reference sequence). The ends lost 4 bases at V and 4 bases at J; junction bases unmatched: 4.

This clonotype was detected only a few times. The chain has TRBV20-1 and TRBJ1-3; 8 nucleotides agree with TRBD1. This CDR3 has 13 amino acids. Trimming took 6 bases from V and 8 from J; bases not matched to a gene: 9. Per germline, CDR1 DFQATT and CDR2 SNEGSKA (reference sequence). The DNA for the CDR3 is TGCAGTGCGGACCGAGGACAGGGTGACACCATATATTTT. Translation: CSADRGQGDTIYF.

The chain links TRBV7-2 to TRBJ2-1, with a possible D match to TRBD2 (6 bases). The CDR3 sequence is 13 residues long. From germline, CDR1 is SGHTA and CDR2 FQGNSA. V dropped 4 bases and J dropped 7 bases, with 11 bases sitting between them. The CDR3 nucleotides are TGTGCCAGCAGCTCCGGGACTTGGAATGAGCAGTTCTTC. Its protein product is CASSSGTWNEQFF.

This clonotype was seen many times. The rearrangement uses TRBV5-6 and TRBJ2-3; TRBD1 matches at 8 bases. The CDR3 contains 15 residues. The germline V gene has CDR1 SGHDT and CDR2 YYEEEE. V was clipped by 4 bases and J by 2 bases; unmatched bases: 6. The CDR3 DNA follows: TGTGCCAGCAGCCCCGGGACAGGCTACACAGATACGCAGTATTTT. Translation gives CASSPGTGYTDTQYF.

This chain links TRBV2 with TRBJ2-5; a possible D gene is TRBD2 (6 bases). V gave up 9 bases and J gave up 5 bases, with 10 bases separating them. The V gene's germline CDR1 is SNHLY and CDR2 FYNNEI. The CDR3 covers 11 residues. In nucleotides, the CDR3 is TGTGCCAGTGAGGAGGGGGAGACCCAGTACTTC. It codes for CASEEGETQYF.

The rearrangement uses TRBV10-3 and TRBJ2-6, with 8 positions matching TRBD2. The CDR3 runs to 14 residues. V shed 10 bases and J 4 bases; nucleotides not matched to a gene: 6. Germline V gene sequence: CDR1 ENHRY, CDR2 SYGVKD. For the CDR3, the DNA is TGTGCCACCGGGGGGGTTTCCGGGGCCAACGTCCTGACTTTC. It yields the protein CATGGVSGANVLTF.

The genes are TRBV5-1 and TRBJ2-2; TRBD2 matches 8 bases. CDR1 and CDR2 (germline): SGHRS, YFSETQ. Trimming at V came to 5 bases and at J to 7 bases, leaving 16 bases not matched to a gene. The CDR3 runs 17 residues. CDR3 nucleotides: TGCGCCAGCAGTAGGGAAGCAGGACTAGCAGGAGGCGGGGAGCTGTTTTTT. This sequence encodes CASSREAGLAGGGELFF.

This clonotype was picked up many times. The chain uses TRBV13 and TRBJ1-1; D is unresolved. The V gene lost 1 base and the J gene lost 0 bases, with 12 bases spanning the gap. This CDR3 spans 16 amino acids. Germline CDR1 reads PRHDT; CDR2 reads FYEKMQ (reference sequence). Here the CDR3 DNA reads TGTGCCAGCAGCTTAGTTAACCGGTTAGTGAACACTGAAGCTTTCTTT. Protein sequence: CASSLVNRLVNTEAFF.

CDR3: CASSQVFGQGLEKLFF. CDR3 DNA: TGCGCCAGCAGCCAAGTATTCGGACAGGGGCTTGAAAAACTGTTTTTT. V is TRBV4-1 and J is TRBJ1-4; 9 bases are shared with TRBD1. Germline values: CDR1 MGHRA, CDR2 YSYEKL. V shed 1 base, J shed 7 bases, and the junction held 7 bases outside the gene matches. The CDR3 is made up of 16 amino acids.

This clonotype showed up many times. J is TRBJ2-1 and V is TRBV14; D call uncertain. The CDR3 contains 12 residues. Trimming pared 0 bases from V and 10 bases from J, leaving 7 bases between. The V gene's germline CDR1 is SGHDN and CDR2 FVKESK. The chain's CDR3 is CASSQDLSEQFF. The CDR3 DNA reads as TGTGCCAGCAGCCAAGATTTGTCCGAGCAGTTCTTC.

This clonotype was recorded many times. The CDR3 DNA reads as TGTGCCAGCAGGGCCGGTCGACAGTTGAACACTGAAGCTTTCTTT. Translated, it gives CASRAGRQLNTEAFF. The chain couples TRBV6-1 to TRBJ1-1, with D possibly TRBD1 on 5 matching bases. V was shortened by 6 bases and J by 0 bases, with 14 bases between the two germline ends. Looked up from germline, CDR1 is MNHNS and CDR2 is SASEGT. This CDR3 is 15 amino acids long.